These 28 T cell receptor beta chains were sequenced from one sample in a study of read filtering for tumor transcriptome and immune sequencing. From 400 to 450 ng of RNA, a library with molecular barcoded alpha/delta and beta/gamma adaptors was made. A single record per CDR3 protein comes from TCRdb applying MiXCR to the reads. Among about 63,000 distinct CDR3 sequences listed, approximately 15% were seen once. Sequenced sample: a population of CD138-negative cells sorted from bone marrow. The source of these receptors is a donor at least 40 years old with multiple myeloma.

This clonotype was seen a handful of times. A read error may explain this, as a much larger clone is one base away. The CDR3 does not end in the conserved phenylalanine or tryptophan, so this is likely a read error. The chain links TRBV20-1 to TRBJ1-4, with unresolved D. The CDR3 covers 13 residues. Per germline, CDR1 DFQATT and CDR2 SNEGSKA (reference sequence). V lost 0 bases, J lost 8 bases, and 10 bases lay in between. The CDR3 DNA reads TGCAGTGCTAGAGACGACCAGTCCGAAAAACTGTTTCTT. Protein product: CSARDDQSEKLFL.

This clonotype was found many times. The chain links TRBV5-1 to TRBJ2-5; D possibly matches TRBD1 or TRBD2 (5 bases each). Germline loops: CDR1 SGHRS, CDR2 YFSETQ. V lost 1 base to trimming and J lost 4 bases, with 8 bases between them. The length of the CDR3 is 13 residues. DNA for the CDR3: TGCGCCAGCAGCTTGTCCGGGGCAGAGACCCAGTACTTC. This gives the protein CASSLSGAETQYF.

The chain couples TRBV27 to TRBJ2-2, with D possibly matching TRBD2 (6 bases). The CDR3 is made up of 15 amino acids. Per germline, CDR1 MNHEY and CDR2 SMNVEV (reference sequence). V was clipped by 4 bases and J by 6 bases, with 15 bases between them. The CDR3 here is CASSYDGSPSGELFF. The CDR3 nucleotides are TGTGCCAGCAGTTACGACGGGAGTCCTTCCGGGGAGCTGTTTTTT.

The sample holds many counts of this clonotype. V and J are TRBV5-4 and TRBJ1-4, with 7 bases matching TRBD1. This CDR3 spans 15 amino acids. V lost 4 bases to trimming and J lost 7 bases; unmatched junction nucleotides: 10. CDR1 is SGHNT, CDR2 YYREEE, per germline (reference sequence). The CDR3 DNA reads TGTGCCAGCAGCGAACCTCGACAGGGTGGTGAAAAACTGTTTTTT. This translates into CASSEPRQGGEKLFF.

Notes on this clonotype: Its ends do not fully match the called genes, so a read error is possible. This chain uses TRBV30 with TRBJ2-1; 7 nucleotides line up with TRBD1. The CDR3 has 20 residues. The germline V gene has CDR1 GTSNPN and CDR2 SVGIG (reference sequence). The CDR3 DNA sequence: TGTGCCTGGAGTGGAAACGCGCCGGGACAGAGAAAGAGCTCCTACGATGAGCAGTTCTTC. Translating it yields CAWSGNAPGQRKSSYDEQFF.

The chain couples TRBV29-1 to TRBJ2-7; 9 bases align to TRBD1. This CDR3 has 13 amino acids. V trimming: 2 bases; J trimming: 5 bases; junction bases outside the gene matches: 4. The germline CDR1 and CDR2 sequences are SQVTM and ANQGSEA. CDR3 in amino acids: CSVEYRGLHEQYF. For the CDR3, the DNA is TGCAGCGTTGAATACAGGGGGCTACACGAGCAGTACTTC.

In this sample, this clonotype turned up many times. This chain connects TRBV29-1 to TRBJ1-4; 9 nucleotides match TRBD1. J was trimmed by 5 bases and V by 3 bases; bases with no gene match: 1. The germline V gene has CDR1 SQVTM and CDR2 ANQGSEA. The CDR3 length is 13 residues. CDR3 in DNA: TGCAGCGTTGAGGACAGGGGAAATGAAAAACTGTTTTTT. This translates into CSVEDRGNEKLFF.

This clonotype was observed a handful of times. The CDR3 region is CATSDLVSSNEQFF. The DNA for the CDR3 is TGTGCCACCAGTGATTTGGTTAGTAGCAATGAGCAGTTCTTC. The chain combines TRBV24-1 with TRBJ2-1; D unresolved. Trimming cost V 0 bases and J 6 bases, with 8 bases left between them. This CDR3 is built from 14 residues. The germline gives CDR1 KGHDR, CDR2 SFDVKD.

The chain is built from TRBV3-1 and TRBJ1-2; D is undetermined. Deletions cut 1 base from V and 4 bases from J, with 13 bases between. This CDR3 has 15 residues. Looked up from germline, CDR1 is LGHDT and CDR2 is YNNKEL (reference sequence). CDR3 sequence: CASSQVFGVGYGYTF. CDR3 nucleotides: TGTGCCAGCAGCCAAGTTTTCGGGGTTGGCTATGGCTACACCTTC.

This clonotype was recorded many times. The rearrangement joins TRBV5-1 to TRBJ2-7, with a weak D call TRBD1 (6 bases). V lost 6 bases, J lost 6 bases, and 16 bases lay in between. From germline, CDR1 is SGHRS and CDR2 YFSETQ. CDR3 length equals 13 residues. The CDR3 bases are TGCGCCAGCACTCAACTAGGACAGCCCGAGCAGTACTTC. It yields the protein CASTQLGQPEQYF.

Concerning this clonotype itself: A clone one base away is much larger, so this may be a read error. The chain carries TRBV5-1 and TRBJ2-1; D not resolved. The CDR3 has 13 residues. The germline V gene has CDR1 SGHRS and CDR2 YFSETQ. CDR3 in amino acids: CASRSPDAFEQFF. The CDR3 DNA follows: TGTGCCAGCCGCTCCCCGGACGCTTTTGAGCAGTTCTTC.

This clonotype was seen at least ten times. The chain combines TRBV29-1 with TRBJ1-2; 8 nucleotides align to TRBD1. The CDR3 has 13 residues. Germline lookup yields CDR1 SQVTM and CDR2 ANQGSEA. With V trimmed by 3 bases and J by 4 bases, 4 bases remained unmatched. The CDR3 reads CSVDDTGGYGYTF. CDR3 sequence (DNA): TGCAGCGTTGATGATACAGGGGGCTATGGCTACACCTTC. The variable domain in full, with the rest retrieved from reference TRBV29-1 and TRBJ1-2, is SAVISQKPSRDICQRGTSLTIQCQVDSQVTMMFWYRQQPGQSLTLIATANQGSEATYESGFVIDKFPISRPNLTFSTLTVSNMSPEDSSIYLCSVDDTGGYGYTFGSGTRLTVV.

In its sample, this clonotype was seen many times. The chain couples TRBV7-2 to TRBJ1-5; the D is unclear. Germline CDR1 and CDR2: SGHTA and FQGNSA. There are 15 residues in the CDR3. V lost 5 bases and J lost 0, with 11 bases in between. The CDR3 DNA reads TGTGCCAGCAGCCCACTTTCCACTAGCAATCAGCCCCAGCATTTT. It yields the protein CASSPLSTSNQPQHF.

This clonotype was detected a few times. The rearrangement joins TRBV29-1 to TRBJ1-2; D is unresolved. Per the germline V gene, CDR1 is SQVTM and CDR2 is ANQGSEA. V dropped 3 bases and J dropped 14 bases, with 10 bases sitting between them. The CDR3 is 9 amino acids. The CDR3 sequence: CSVDEGLTF. In nucleotides, the CDR3 is TGCAGCGTTGATGAGGGATTAACCTTC. The entire variable domain, with the rest obtained from reference TRBV29-1 and TRBJ1-2, is as follows: SAVISQKPSRDICQRGTSLTIQCQVDSQVTMMFWYRQQPGQSLTLIATANQGSEATYESGFVIDKFPISRPNLTFSTLTVSNMSPEDSSIYLCSVDEGLTFGSGTRLTVV.

This clonotype was observed many times. The chain couples TRBV7-2 to TRBJ2-5; 7 bases are shared with TRBD2. V was pared by 1 base and J by 2 bases, with 1 base of the junction left unmatched. The CDR3 is 14 residues long. Per the germline V gene, CDR1 is SGHTA and CDR2 is FQGNSA. The CDR3 nucleotides are TGTGCCAGCAGCTTAGGGGGGGGTCAAGAGACCCAGTACTTC. As protein: CASSLGGGQETQYF.

This clonotype has a handful of counts. The J gene is TRBJ2-5, the V gene TRBV6-6; possibly TRBD1 for D (7 bases). Between the trimmed V and J ends, which lost 0 bases and 5 bases, there was a span of 13 bases. The CDR3 is 15 amino acids. Germline CDR1 MNHNY, CDR2 SVGAGI (reference sequence). DNA for the CDR3: TGTGCCAGCAGTTACTCCAGGGGGGATAGGGAGACCCAGTACTTC. The encoded protein is CASSYSRGDRETQYF.

This clonotype was seen many times. The rearrangement joins TRBV5-1 to TRBJ2-7, with TRBD2 as a possible D gene (5 bases). Germline loops: CDR1 SGHRS, CDR2 YFSETQ. CDR3 length: 16 amino acids. V lost 5 bases and J 0 bases, leaving 18 bases between the germline ends. The CDR3 nucleotides are TGCGCCAGCAGTTCCCGCGGCGGGCACAGCTCCTACGAGCAGTACTTC. Translation gives CASSSRGGHSSYEQYF.

This sequence joins TRBV7-6 and TRBJ1-3; D is ambiguous. Germline V lookup: CDR1 SGHVS, CDR2 FNYEAQ. Trimming took 1 base from V and 4 from J, leaving 14 bases between them. CDR3 size: 16 residues. CDR3 amino acids: CASSLVGREGGNTIYF. The DNA for the CDR3 is TGTGCCAGCAGCTTAGTTGGCCGGGAAGGGGGAAACACCATATATTTT.

This sequence joins TRBV29-1 and TRBJ2-7; a possible D gene is TRBD1 (5 bases). V was shortened by 4 bases and J by 1 base, with 8 bases between the two germline ends. From germline, CDR1 is SQVTM and CDR2 ANQGSEA. CDR3 length equals 12 residues. The CDR3 DNA sequence: TGCAGCGTTGCCAGGGCGTCCTACGAGCAGTACTTC. Its translation is CSVARASYEQYF.

There are many counts of this clonotype. One end of the junction is discordant with germline, which a read error may explain. The chain joins TRBV11-3 to TRBJ2-1, with 12 bases lining up with TRBD2. Germline CDR1 and CDR2: SGHNT and YENEEA. This CDR3 comprises 16 residues. The CDR3 bases are TGTGCCAGCAGCTCCCTGGCTAGCGGGAGGGGCAATGAGCAGCTCTTC. This translates into CASSSLASGRGNEQLF. Full variable domain (rest looked up from reference TRBV11-3 and TRBJ2-1): EAGVVQSPRYKIIEKKQPVAFWCNPISGHNTLYWYLQNLGQGPELLIRYENEEAVDDSQLPKDRFSAERLKGVDSTLKIQPAELGDSAVYLCASSSLASGRGNEQLFGPGTRLTVL.

This clonotype was counted at least ten times. This rearrangement joins TRBV12-3 or TRBV12-4 to TRBJ1-2; TRBD1 matches 7 bases. The CDR3 length is 14 residues. Trimming cost V 4 bases and J 5 bases; bases outside gene matches: 7. CDR3 protein: CASSWNRGRYGYTF. The CDR3 DNA follows: TGTGCCAGCAGTTGGAATAGGGGGCGTTATGGCTACACCTTC.

The sample holds many counts of this clonotype. This sequence joins TRBV12-3 or TRBV12-4 and TRBJ2-1; no definite D call. The CDR3 contains 15 residues. V shed 3 bases and J shed 8 bases, with 17 bases lying between them. DNA for the CDR3: TGTGCCAGCAGTTTTGCGTCCACCGGCGTGGATGAGCAGTTCTTC. As protein: CASSFASTGVDEQFF.

Note on this clonotype: This may come from a read error, since a much larger clone is one base off. This chain connects TRBV6-5 to TRBJ1-3; D gene uncertain. The germline CDR1 and CDR2 sequences are MNHEY and SVGAGI. This CDR3 region has 16 residues. V was shortened by 5 bases and J by 0 bases, with 14 bases between the two germline ends. The CDR3 DNA reads as TGTGCCAGCAGTGATCCGGAACAAGACTCTGGAAACACCATATATTTT. Residues: CASSDPEQDSGNTIYF.

This clonotype was counted only a few times. The rearrangement uses TRBV5-5 and TRBJ2-2; tentatively, D is TRBD1 (6 bases). The CDR3 runs to 15 residues. CDR1 is SGHKS and CDR2 is YYEKEE in the germline V gene (reference sequence). V lost 1 base and J lost 6, with 13 bases in between. The CDR3 is CASSLTGKGSGELFF. CDR3 sequence (DNA): TGTGCCAGCAGCTTGACAGGGAAAGGGTCCGGGGAGCTGTTTTTT.

The sample holds many counts of this clonotype. The gene calls are TRBV7-9 and TRBJ2-7, with no clear D. The CDR3 has 12 residues. The V gene's germline CDR1 is SEHNR and CDR2 FQNEAQ (reference sequence). The V end was cut by 3 bases, the J end by 6 bases, with 9 bases between. Here the CDR3 DNA reads TGTGCCAGCAGCTTTGAACTTTTCGAGCAGTACTTC. Amino acid sequence: CASSFELFEQYF.

The table lists this clonotype with many counts. The CDR3 DNA is TGCAGTATAAAAAGTTCCGGGACTAGCGGGAGAAACCGAATCAATGAGCAGTTCTTC. It yields the protein CSIKSSGTSGRNRINEQFF. This sequence joins TRBV20-1 and TRBJ2-1, with 14 bases that match TRBD2. V gave up 8 bases and J gave up 6 bases; unmatched junction bases: 21. Germline CDR1 is DFQATT and CDR2 is SNEGSKA (reference sequence). CDR3 length: 19 residues.

Comments on this clonotype: A much larger clone differs from this one at a single base, so this may be a read error. The chain combines TRBV5-1 with TRBJ2-7, with D possibly being TRBD1 (6 bases). Germline-derived CDR1 and CDR2 are SGHRS and YFSETQ. There are 13 residues in the CDR3. V lost 7 bases and J 7 bases, leaving 18 bases between the germline ends. CDR3 sequence: CASGNRGRGEQYF. CDR3 sequence (DNA): TGCGCCAGCGGCAACCGGGGCAGGGGAGAGCAGTACTTC. Supplemented by reference TRBV5-1 and TRBJ2-7, the full variable domain reads KAGVTQTPRYLIKTRGQQVTLSCSPISGHRSVSWYQQTPGQGLQFLFEYFSETQRNKGNFPGRFSGRQFSNSRSEMNVSTLELGDSALYLCASGNRGRGEQYFGPGTRLTVT.

This clonotype was observed many times. The CDR3 DNA is TGCAGTGCTAGAGATAAGGCCCCAGGGATTGGCAATCAGCCCCAGCATTTT. It translates to CSARDKAPGIGNQPQHF. This chain joins TRBV20-1 and TRBJ1-5; perhaps TRBD1 as D (5 bases). With 0 bases removed from V and 2 bases from J, the gap between germline ends came to 17 bases. CDR1 is DFQATT and CDR2 is SNEGSKA in the germline V gene (reference sequence). This CDR3 has 17 amino acids.